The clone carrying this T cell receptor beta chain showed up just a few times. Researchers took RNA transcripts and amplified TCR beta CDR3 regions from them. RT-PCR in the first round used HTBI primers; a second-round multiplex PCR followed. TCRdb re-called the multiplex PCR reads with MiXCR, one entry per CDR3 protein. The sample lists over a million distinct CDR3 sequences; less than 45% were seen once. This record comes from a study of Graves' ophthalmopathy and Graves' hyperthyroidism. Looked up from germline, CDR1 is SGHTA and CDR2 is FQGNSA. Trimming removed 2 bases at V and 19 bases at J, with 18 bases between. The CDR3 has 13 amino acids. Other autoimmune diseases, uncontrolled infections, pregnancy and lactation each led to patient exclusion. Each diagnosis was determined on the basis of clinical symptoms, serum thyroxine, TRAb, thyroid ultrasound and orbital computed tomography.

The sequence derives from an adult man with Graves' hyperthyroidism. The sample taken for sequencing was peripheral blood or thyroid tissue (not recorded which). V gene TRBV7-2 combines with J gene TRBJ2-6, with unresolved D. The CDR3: CASSLMGSAVSTF. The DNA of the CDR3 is TGTGCCAGCAGCTTAATGGGCTCAGCCGTTAGCACTTTC.